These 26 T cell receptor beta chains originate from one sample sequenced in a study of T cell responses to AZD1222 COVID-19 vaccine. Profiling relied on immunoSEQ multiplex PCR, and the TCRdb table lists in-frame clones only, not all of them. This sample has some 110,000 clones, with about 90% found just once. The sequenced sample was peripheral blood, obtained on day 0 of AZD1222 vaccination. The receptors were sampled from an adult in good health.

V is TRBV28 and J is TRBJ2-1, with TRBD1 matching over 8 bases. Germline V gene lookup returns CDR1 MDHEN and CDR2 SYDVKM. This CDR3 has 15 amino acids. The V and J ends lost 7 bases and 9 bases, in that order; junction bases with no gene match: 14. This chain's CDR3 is CASISQGAQSTEQFF. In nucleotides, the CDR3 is TGTGCCAGCATATCCCAGGGGGCGCAATCAACTGAGCAGTTCTTC.

The CDR3 reads CASSLQGQGSYGYTF. CDR3 nucleotide sequence: TGTGCCAGCAGTTTGCAAGGACAGGGGTCGTATGGCTACACCTTC. This sequence joins TRBV27 and TRBJ1-2, with 9 bases matching TRBD1. Germline V CDR1 and CDR2: MNHEY, SMNVEV (reference sequence). Trimming removed 3 bases from V and 5 bases from J; junction bases left unmatched: 7. CDR3 length: 15 residues.

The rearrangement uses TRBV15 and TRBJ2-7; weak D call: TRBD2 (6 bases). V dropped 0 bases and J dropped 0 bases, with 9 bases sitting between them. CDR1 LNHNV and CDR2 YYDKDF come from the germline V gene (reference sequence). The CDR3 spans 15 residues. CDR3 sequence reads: CATSRDIADSYEQYF. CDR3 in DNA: TGTGCCACCAGCAGAGATATAGCGGACTCCTACGAGCAGTACTTC.

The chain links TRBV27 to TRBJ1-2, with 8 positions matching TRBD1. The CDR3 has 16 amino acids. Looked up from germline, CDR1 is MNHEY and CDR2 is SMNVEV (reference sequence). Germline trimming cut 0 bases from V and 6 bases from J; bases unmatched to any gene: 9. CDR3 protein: CASSLSWPGGSHGYTF. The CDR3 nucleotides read TGTGCCAGCAGTTTATCTTGGCCAGGGGGCTCGCATGGCTACACCTTC.

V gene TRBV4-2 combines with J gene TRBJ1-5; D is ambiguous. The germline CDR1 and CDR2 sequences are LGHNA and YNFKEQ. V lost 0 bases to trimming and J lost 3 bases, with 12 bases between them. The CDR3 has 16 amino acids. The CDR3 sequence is CASSQDPNRDNQPQHF. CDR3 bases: TGTGCCAGCAGCCAAGATCCCAACAGAGACAATCAGCCCCAGCATTTT.

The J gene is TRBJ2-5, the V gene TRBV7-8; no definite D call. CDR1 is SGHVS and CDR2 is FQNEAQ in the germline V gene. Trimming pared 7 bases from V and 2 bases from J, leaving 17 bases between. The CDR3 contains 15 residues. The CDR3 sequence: CASNHPAGYQETQYF. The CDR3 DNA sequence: TGTGCCAGCAACCACCCCGCCGGATATCAAGAGACCCAGTACTTC. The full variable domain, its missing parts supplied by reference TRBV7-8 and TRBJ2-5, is GAGVSQSPRYKVAKRGQDVALRCDPISGHVSLFWYQQALGQGPEFLTYFQNEAQLDKSGLPSDRFFAERPEGSVSTLKIQRTQQEDSAVYLCASNHPAGYQETQYFGPGTRLLVL.

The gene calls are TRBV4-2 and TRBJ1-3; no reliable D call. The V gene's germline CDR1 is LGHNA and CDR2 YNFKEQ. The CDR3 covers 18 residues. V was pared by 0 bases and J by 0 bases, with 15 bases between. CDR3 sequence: CASSQDRGSAVSGNTIYF. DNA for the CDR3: TGTGCCAGCAGCCAAGATCGCGGTTCAGCAGTCTCTGGAAACACCATATATTTT.

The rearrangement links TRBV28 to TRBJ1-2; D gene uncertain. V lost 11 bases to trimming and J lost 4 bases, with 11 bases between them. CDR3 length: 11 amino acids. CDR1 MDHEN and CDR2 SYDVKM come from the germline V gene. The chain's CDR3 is CAGQATYGYTF. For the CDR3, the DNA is TGTGCCGGGCAAGCGACCTATGGCTACACCTTC.

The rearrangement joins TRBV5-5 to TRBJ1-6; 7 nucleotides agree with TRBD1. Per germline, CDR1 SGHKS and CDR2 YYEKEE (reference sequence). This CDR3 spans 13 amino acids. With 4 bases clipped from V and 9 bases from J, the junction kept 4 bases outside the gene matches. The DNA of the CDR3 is TGTGCCAGCAGCAGAACAGGGGTTTCACCCCTCCACTTT. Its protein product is CASSRTGVSPLHF.

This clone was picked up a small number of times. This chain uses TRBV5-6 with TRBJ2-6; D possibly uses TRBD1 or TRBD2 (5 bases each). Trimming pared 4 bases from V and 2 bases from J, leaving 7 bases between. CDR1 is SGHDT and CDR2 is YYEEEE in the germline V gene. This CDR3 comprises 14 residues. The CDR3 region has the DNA TGTGCCAGCAGCATGGGGGCTGGGGCCAACGTCCTGACTTTC. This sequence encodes CASSMGAGANVLTF.

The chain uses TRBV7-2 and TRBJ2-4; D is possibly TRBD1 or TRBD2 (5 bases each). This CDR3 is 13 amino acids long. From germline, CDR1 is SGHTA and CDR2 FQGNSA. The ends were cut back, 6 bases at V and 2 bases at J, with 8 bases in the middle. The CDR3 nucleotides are TGTGCCAGCAGGTCGGGGCCCAAAAACATTCAGTACTTC. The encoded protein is CASRSGPKNIQYF.

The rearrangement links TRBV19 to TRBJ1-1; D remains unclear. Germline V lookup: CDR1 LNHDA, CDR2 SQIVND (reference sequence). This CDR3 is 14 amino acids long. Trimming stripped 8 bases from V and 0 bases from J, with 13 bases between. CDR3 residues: CASWGEYMNTEAFF. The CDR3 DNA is TGTGCCAGTTGGGGAGAATATATGAACACTGAAGCTTTCTTT. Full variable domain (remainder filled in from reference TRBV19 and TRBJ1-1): DGGITQSPKYLFRKEGQNVTLSCEQNLNHDAMYWYRQDPGQGLRLIYYSQIVNDFQKGDIAEGYSVSREKKESFPLTVTSAQKNPTAFYLCASWGEYMNTEAFFGQGTRLTVV.

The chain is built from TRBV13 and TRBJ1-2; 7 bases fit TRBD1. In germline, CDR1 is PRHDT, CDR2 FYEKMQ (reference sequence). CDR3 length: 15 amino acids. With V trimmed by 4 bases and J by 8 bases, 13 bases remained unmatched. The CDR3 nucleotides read TGTGCCAGCAGCTACAGGGGAGGGGGCACGTGGGGCTACACCTTC. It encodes CASSYRGGGTWGYTF.

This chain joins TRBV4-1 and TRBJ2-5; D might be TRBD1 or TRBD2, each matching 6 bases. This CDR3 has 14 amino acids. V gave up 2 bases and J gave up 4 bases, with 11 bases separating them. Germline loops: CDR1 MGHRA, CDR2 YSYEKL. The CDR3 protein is CASSQTGASETQYF. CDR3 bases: TGCGCCAGCAGCCAAACGGGGGCCTCAGAGACCCAGTACTTC.

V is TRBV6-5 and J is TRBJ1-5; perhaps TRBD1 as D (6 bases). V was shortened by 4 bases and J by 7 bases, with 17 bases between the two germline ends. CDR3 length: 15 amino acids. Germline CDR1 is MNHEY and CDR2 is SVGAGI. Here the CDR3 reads CASSFTGGAGQPQHF. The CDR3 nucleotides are TGTGCCAGCAGTTTTACGGGGGGCGCGGGGCAGCCCCAGCATTTT.

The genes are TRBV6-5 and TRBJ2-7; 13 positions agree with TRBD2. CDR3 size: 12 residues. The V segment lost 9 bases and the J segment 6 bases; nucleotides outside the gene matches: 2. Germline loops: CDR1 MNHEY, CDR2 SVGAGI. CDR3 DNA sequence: TGTGCCAGTGGACTAGCGGGAGTCGAGCAGTACTTC. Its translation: CASGLAGVEQYF.

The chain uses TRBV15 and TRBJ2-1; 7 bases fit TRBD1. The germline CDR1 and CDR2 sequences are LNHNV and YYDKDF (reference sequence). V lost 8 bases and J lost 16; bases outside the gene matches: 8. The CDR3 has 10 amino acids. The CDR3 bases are TGTGCCACCCTCGGAGACAGGGTCTTCTTC. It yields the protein CATLGDRVFF.

DNA for the CDR3: TGTGCCAGCAGTGAATTGCTTCAGGGGAAGGGCTACACCTTC. Translated: CASSELLQGKGYTF. This chain links TRBV6-1 with TRBJ1-2; D might be TRBD1 (6 bases). V was clipped by 2 bases and J by 8 bases, with 15 bases between them. The CDR3 loop spans 14 amino acids. Germline CDR1 is MNHNS and CDR2 is SASEGT.

CDR3 in amino acids: CASSQQDQPQHF. CDR3 DNA: TGTGCCAGTAGTCAGCAGGATCAGCCCCAGCATTTT. The chain links TRBV19 to TRBJ1-5; D is undetermined. CDR1 LNHDA and CDR2 SQIVND come from the germline V gene (reference sequence). Trimming took 5 bases from V and 5 from J, leaving 7 bases between them. The CDR3 consists of 12 residues. Combining the CDR3 with reference TRBV19 and TRBJ1-5 gives the whole variable domain DGGITQSPKYLFRKEGQNVTLSCEQNLNHDAMYWYRQDPGQGLRLIYYSQIVNDFQKGDIAEGYSVSREKKESFPLTVTSAQKNPTAFYLCASSQQDQPQHFGDGTRLSIL.

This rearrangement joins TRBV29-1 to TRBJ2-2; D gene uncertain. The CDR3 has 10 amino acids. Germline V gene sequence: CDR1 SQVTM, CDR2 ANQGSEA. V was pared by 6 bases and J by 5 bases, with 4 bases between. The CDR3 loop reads CSVGTGELFF. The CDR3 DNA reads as TGCAGCGTCGGTACCGGGGAGCTGTTTTTT.

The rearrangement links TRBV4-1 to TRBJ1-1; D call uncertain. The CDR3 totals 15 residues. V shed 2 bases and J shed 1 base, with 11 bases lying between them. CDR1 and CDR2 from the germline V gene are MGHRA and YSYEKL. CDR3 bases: TGCGCCAGCAGCCAAATCACACGGGGGAACACTGAAGCTTTCTTT. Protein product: CASSQITRGNTEAFF.

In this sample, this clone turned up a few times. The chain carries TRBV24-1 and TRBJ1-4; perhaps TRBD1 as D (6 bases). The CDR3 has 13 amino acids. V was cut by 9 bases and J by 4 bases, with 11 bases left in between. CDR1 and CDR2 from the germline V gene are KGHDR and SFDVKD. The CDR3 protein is CATAAGDNEKLFF. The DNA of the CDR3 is TGTGCCACCGCGGCAGGGGATAATGAAAAACTGTTTTTT.

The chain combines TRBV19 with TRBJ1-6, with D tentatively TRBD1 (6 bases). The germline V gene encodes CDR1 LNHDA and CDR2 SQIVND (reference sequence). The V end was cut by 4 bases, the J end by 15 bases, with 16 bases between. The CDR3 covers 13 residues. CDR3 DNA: TGTGCCAGTAGTAAACAGGGAGTAGAGCGCCTCCACTTT. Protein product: CASSKQGVERLHF.

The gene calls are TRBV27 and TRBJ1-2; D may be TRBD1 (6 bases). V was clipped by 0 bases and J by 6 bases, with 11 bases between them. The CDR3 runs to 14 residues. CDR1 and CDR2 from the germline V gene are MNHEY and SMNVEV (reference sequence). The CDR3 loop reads CASSLSTGSDGYTF. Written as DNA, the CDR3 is TGTGCCAGCAGTTTATCAACAGGGAGCGATGGCTACACCTTC.

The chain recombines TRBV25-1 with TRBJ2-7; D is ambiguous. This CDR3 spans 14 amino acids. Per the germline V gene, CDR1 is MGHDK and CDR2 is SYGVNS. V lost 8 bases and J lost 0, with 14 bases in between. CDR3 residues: CASGTSGSSYEQYF. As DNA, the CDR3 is TGTGCCAGCGGTACCTCGGGCAGCTCCTACGAGCAGTACTTC.

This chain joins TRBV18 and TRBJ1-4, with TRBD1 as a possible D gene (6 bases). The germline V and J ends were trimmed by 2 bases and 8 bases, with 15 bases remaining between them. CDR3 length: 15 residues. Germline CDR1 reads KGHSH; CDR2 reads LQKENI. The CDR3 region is CASSPTQGRGEKLFF. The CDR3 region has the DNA TGTGCCAGCTCACCAACGCAGGGGAGAGGAGAAAAACTGTTTTTT.